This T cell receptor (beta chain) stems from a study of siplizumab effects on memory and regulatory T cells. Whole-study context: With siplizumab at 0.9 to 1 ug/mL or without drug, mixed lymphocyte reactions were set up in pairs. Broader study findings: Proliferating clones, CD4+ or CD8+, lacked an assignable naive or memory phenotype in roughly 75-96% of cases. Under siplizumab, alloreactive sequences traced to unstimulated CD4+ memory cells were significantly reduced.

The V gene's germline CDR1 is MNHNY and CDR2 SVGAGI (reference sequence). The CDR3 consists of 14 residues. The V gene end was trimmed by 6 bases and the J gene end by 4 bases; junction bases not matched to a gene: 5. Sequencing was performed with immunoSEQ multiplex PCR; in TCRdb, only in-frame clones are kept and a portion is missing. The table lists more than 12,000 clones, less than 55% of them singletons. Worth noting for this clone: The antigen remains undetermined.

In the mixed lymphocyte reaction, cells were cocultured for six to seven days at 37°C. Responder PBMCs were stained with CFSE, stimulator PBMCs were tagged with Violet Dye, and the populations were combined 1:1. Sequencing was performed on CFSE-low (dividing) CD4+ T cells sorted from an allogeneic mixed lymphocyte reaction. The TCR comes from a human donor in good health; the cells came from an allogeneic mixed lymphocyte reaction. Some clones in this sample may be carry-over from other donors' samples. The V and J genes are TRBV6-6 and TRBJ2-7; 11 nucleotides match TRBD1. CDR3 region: CASSDGTGGYEQYF. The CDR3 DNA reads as TGTGCCAGCAGCGATGGGACAGGGGGTTACGAGCAGTACTTC.